Given below is one TCR beta chain in context. Its specificity is not known. This sample was included in a study of cytomegalovirus exposure and HLA in healthy donors. Whole-study findings and limits: CMV antigen specificity was confirmed in vitro for a few CMV-associated chains. The study labeled 164 TCR beta chains cytomegalovirus-associated. The tendency of first-cohort TCR clusters to co-occur in the roughly 110 validation repertoires was identified by a subsequent analysis.

Sequencing used immunoSEQ multiplex PCR; TCRdb keeps in-frame clones, though not all of them. The sample holds under 150,000 clones, 85% to 90% seen once. Separate from the roughly 670-subject first cohort, the approximately 120-subject validation cohort was the one that the donors belonged to. This CDR3 comprises 15 residues. V trimming: 6 bases; J trimming: 9 bases; junction bases outside the gene matches: 11. Germline V gene lookup returns CDR1 MNHEY and CDR2 SVGAGI. Input material: PBMCs. This TCR derives from a man between 18 and 29 years old in good health and CMV-seropositive. The rearrangement joins TRBV6-5 to TRBJ1-6, with 7 bases fitting TRBD1. The CDR3 nucleotides are TGTGCCAGCAGACCAGGGGCAGGGGGGACTTCACCCCTCCACTTT. Protein: CASRPGAGGTSPLHF.